What follows are 9 T cell receptor beta chains derived from one specimen sequenced in a study of vaccination effects on CD4 cells after COVID-19. The antigens these receptors bind are not known. Scientists isolated CD4+ T cells after an approximately 10-day culture period ended. Some clones are missing from TCRdb's copy, which holds only in-frame ones; the method was immunoSEQ multiplex PCR. The sample comprises more than 45,000 clones, 76% of which are singletons, and roughly 10% rests with the top ten. Material: CD4+ T cells from PBMCs cultured without peptide, obtained before COVID-19 vaccination. The receptors originated from a human donor who had a prior SARS-CoV-2 infection.

This clone was counted only a few times. The CDR3 DNA follows: TGTGCCAGCAGTTCCGGGGCCTATGGCTACACCTTC. Translation gives CASSSGAYGYTF. The chain links TRBV6-6 to TRBJ1-2; perhaps TRBD1 as D (5 bases). V lost 4 bases and J 4 bases, leaving 7 bases between the germline ends. The CDR3 has 12 residues. The germline V gene has CDR1 MNHNY and CDR2 SVGAGI (reference sequence).

This clone was observed a single time. The chain links TRBV4-3 to TRBJ1-1, with D perhaps matching TRBD1 (6 bases). Trimming took 3 bases from V and 0 from J, leaving 11 bases between them. Germline values: CDR1 LGHNA, CDR2 YSLEER. The length of the CDR3 is 15 residues. The CDR3 DNA reads as TGCGCCAGCAGCCACGGACAGCCGTTGAACACTGAAGCTTTCTTT. Protein product: CASSHGQPLNTEAFF.

The chain has TRBV2 and TRBJ2-7; D not resolved. Per the germline V gene, CDR1 is SNHLY and CDR2 is FYNNEI. This CDR3 comprises 12 residues. V lost 6 bases to trimming and J lost 1 base, with 7 bases between them. The CDR3 protein is CASRIMSYEQYF. CDR3 nucleotide sequence: TGTGCCAGCAGAATAATGTCCTACGAGCAGTACTTC.

This clone showed up just once. The chain employs TRBV6-5 and TRBJ1-1; D not certain. Germline CDR1 reads MNHEY; CDR2 reads SVGAGI. The CDR3 has 14 amino acids. V lost 10 bases, J lost 0 bases, and 15 bases lay in between. CDR3 nucleotide sequence: TGTGCCACCCTAGAATCGGGAATGAACACTGAAGCTTTCTTT. It specifies CATLESGMNTEAFF.

The chain joins TRBV4-3 to TRBJ2-7, with TRBD2 matching over 11 bases. The CDR3 consists of 15 residues. Germline V gene data show CDR1 as LGHNA and CDR2 as YSLEER. After removal of 5 bases from V and 6 bases from J, the junction contained 9 bases not matched to a gene. In DNA, the CDR3 is TGCGCCAGCAGCTCAAGACTAGCGGGATCGGGCGAGCAGTACTTC. Its translation: CASSSRLAGSGEQYF.

With regard to this clone: At one boundary the junction diverges from the germline segment, which might be a read error. V is TRBV7-7 and J is TRBJ2-5; 12 nucleotides align to TRBD2. CDR1 SSHAT and CDR2 FNYEAQ come from the germline V gene (reference sequence). The CDR3 spans 16 residues. In DNA, the CDR3 is TGTGCTAGCAGCCTCGGACTAGCGGGAAACCAAGAGACCCAGTACTTC. Translation: CASSLGLAGNQETQYF.

The genes are TRBV5-1 and TRBJ1-1; no reliable D call. Deletions cut 0 bases from V and 3 bases from J, with 6 bases between. This CDR3 spans 13 amino acids. Germline V gene lookup returns CDR1 SGHRS and CDR2 YFSETQ. CDR3 sequence: CASSLDGYTEAFF. CDR3 nucleotide sequence: TGCGCCAGCAGCTTGGACGGCTACACTGAAGCTTTCTTT. The full variable domain, its missing parts supplied by reference TRBV5-1 and TRBJ1-1, is KAGVTQTPRYLIKTRGQQVTLSCSPISGHRSVSWYQQTPGQGLQFLFEYFSETQRNKGNFPGRFSGRQFSNSRSEMNVSTLELGDSALYLCASSLDGYTEAFFGQGTRLTVV.

This chain connects TRBV11-2 to TRBJ2-7; D is unresolved. The length of the CDR3 is 14 residues. Between the trimmed V and J ends, which lost 2 bases and 0 bases, there was a span of 8 bases. The germline V gene has CDR1 SGHAT and CDR2 FQNNGV. In DNA, the CDR3 is TGTGCCAGCAGCTTAATTCTTCACTCCTACGAGCAGTACTTC. It translates to CASSLILHSYEQYF.

The rearrangement joins TRBV5-1 to TRBJ1-4, with D hard to call. Trimming took 1 base from V and 8 from J, leaving 12 bases between them. Per germline, CDR1 SGHRS and CDR2 YFSETQ. The CDR3 sequence is 14 residues long. The CDR3 spells CASSLSPSGEKLFF. Written as DNA, the CDR3 is TGCGCCAGCAGCTTGTCCCCCTCGGGAGAAAAACTGTTTTTT. Using reference TRBV5-1 and TRBJ1-4 for the parts outside the CDR3, the full variable domain is KAGVTQTPRYLIKTRGQQVTLSCSPISGHRSVSWYQQTPGQGLQFLFEYFSETQRNKGNFPGRFSGRQFSNSRSEMNVSTLELGDSALYLCASSLSPSGEKLFFGSGTQLSVL.